A single sample gave rise to the 21 T cell receptor beta chains below, sequenced in a study of somatic mutations in cytotoxic T cells in rheumatoid arthritis. The data were produced by immunoSEQ multiplex PCR, yet TCRdb's version contains in-frame clones alone and is incomplete. The sample records about 23,000 clones, about 77% being singletons. Sequenced input: CD8+ T cells sorted from blood. Receptor source: an adult with rheumatoid arthritis.

This clone came up a few times. This chain uses TRBV7-9 with TRBJ2-5, with 10 bases matching TRBD2. V trimming: 4 bases; J trimming: 3 bases; junction bases outside the gene matches: 8. Germline V lookup: CDR1 SEHNR, CDR2 FQNEAQ (reference sequence). This CDR3 is 16 amino acids long. The CDR3 coding sequence is TGTGCCAGCAGCTCAATAGCGGGAGGACTAAAAGAGACCCAGTACTTC. It translates to CASSSIAGGLKETQYF.

V is TRBV27 and J is TRBJ1-1, with no clear D. Germline CDR1 and CDR2: MNHEY and SMNVEV (reference sequence). This CDR3 is 13 amino acids long. V was shortened by 4 bases and J by 1 base, with 7 bases between the two germline ends. The CDR3 region is CASSSTANTEAFF. The CDR3 coding sequence is TGTGCCAGCAGTTCCACAGCGAACACTGAAGCTTTCTTT.

The rearrangement joins TRBV19 to TRBJ2-1; D might be TRBD2 (6 bases). V lost 3 bases to trimming and J lost 2 bases, with 14 bases between them. This CDR3 has 16 amino acids. CDR1 and CDR2 from the germline V gene are LNHDA and SQIVND (reference sequence). CDR3 region: CASSMRTTTAYNEQFF. The CDR3 bases are TGTGCCAGTAGTATGCGGACTACCACGGCCTACAATGAGCAGTTCTTC.

This chain joins TRBV7-9 and TRBJ1-6; TRBD1 is a possible D gene (5 bases). Per the germline V gene, CDR1 is SEHNR and CDR2 is FQNEAQ (reference sequence). Trimming removed 9 bases at V and 10 bases at J, with 19 bases between. The CDR3 extends over 14 amino acids. CDR3 in amino acids: CASLDPDKRSPLHF. The CDR3 region has the DNA TGTGCCAGTCTCGACCCGGACAAGCGGTCACCCCTCCACTTT.

This clone came up once. This chain connects TRBV11-2 to TRBJ1-1, with TRBD1 as a possible D gene (6 bases). V was cut by 3 bases and J by 3 bases, with 14 bases left in between. This CDR3 is 15 amino acids long. Germline CDR1 reads SGHAT; CDR2 reads FQNNGV. CDR3 nucleotide sequence: TGTGCCAGCAGCTTCATTGAGAGGGGGTACACTGAAGCTTTCTTT. It is translated as CASSFIERGYTEAFF.

The V and J genes are TRBV4-2 and TRBJ2-1; possibly TRBD2 for D (6 bases). This CDR3 is 16 amino acids long. With 4 bases removed from V and 0 bases from J, the gap between germline ends came to 13 bases. Germline V CDR1 and CDR2: LGHNA, YNFKEQ. Here the CDR3 reads CASSPAGRSSYNEQFF. CDR3 bases: TGTGCCAGCAGCCCCGCTGGGAGGAGCTCCTACAATGAGCAGTTCTTC.

The rearrangement uses TRBV6-6 and TRBJ2-1, with 8 bases identical to TRBD2. With V trimmed by 6 bases and J by 10 bases, 5 bases remained unmatched. The CDR3 runs to 12 residues. Germline V CDR1 and CDR2: MNHNY, SVGAGI (reference sequence). As DNA, the CDR3 is TGTGCCAGCAGCCAATCGGGAGGGGAGCAGTTCTTC. Translation: CASSQSGGEQFF.

The CDR3, as DNA: TGTGCCAGCAGCTTTTCCAATGAGCAGTTCTTC. It specifies CASSFSNEQFF. This sequence joins TRBV5-4 and TRBJ2-1; D not certain. Germline CDR1 and CDR2: SGHNT and YYREEE (reference sequence). This CDR3 has 11 residues. V lost 2 bases and J lost 6, with 3 bases in between.

J is TRBJ2-1 and V is TRBV4-1; 11 bases fit TRBD2. Germline assignment: CDR1 MGHRA and CDR2 YSYEKL. CDR3 length: 18 amino acids. V dropped 0 bases and J dropped 0; count of bases not matched to a gene: 4. In DNA form, the CDR3 reads TGCGCCAGCAGCCAAGAAGGTAGCGGGAGGGCCTCCTACAATGAGCAGTTCTTC. Translating gives CASSQEGSGRASYNEQFF.

This clone occurred once. The chain joins TRBV5-1 to TRBJ1-5; 7 nucleotides match TRBD1. Germline-derived CDR1 and CDR2 are SGHRS and YFSETQ. V trimming: 4 bases; J trimming: 2 bases; junction bases outside the gene matches: 6. CDR3 length: 15 residues. CDR3 region: CASSATTGGNQPQHF. The CDR3 nucleotides read TGCGCCAGCAGCGCAACTACAGGGGGCAATCAGCCCCAGCATTTT.

This clone showed up just a few times. This chain joins TRBV6-5 and TRBJ2-7, with 9 positions matching TRBD1. Germline V lookup: CDR1 MNHEY, CDR2 SVGAGI. The CDR3 runs 14 residues. Trimming at V came to 5 bases and at J to 2 bases, leaving 4 bases not matched to a gene. CDR3 residues: CASSQDRGTYEQYF. The CDR3 nucleotides are TGTGCCAGCAGTCAGGACAGGGGAACCTACGAGCAGTACTTC.

CDR3 loop: CASSPLRGTAKNIQYF. CDR3 sequence (DNA): TGTGCCAGCAGCCCCCTGAGGGGCACAGCCAAAAACATTCAGTACTTC. The V call is TRBV7-9, the J call TRBJ2-4; perhaps D is TRBD1 or TRBD2 (5 bases each). The CDR3 runs 16 residues. Trimming took 5 bases from V and 0 from J, leaving 14 bases between them. Germline loops: CDR1 SEHNR, CDR2 FQNEAQ (reference sequence).

This chain links TRBV7-9 with TRBJ2-6; D may be TRBD2 (5 bases). The length of the CDR3 is 17 residues. Trimming removed 4 bases at V and 0 bases at J, with 13 bases between. Germline V gene sequence: CDR1 SEHNR, CDR2 FQNEAQ (reference sequence). CDR3 residues: CASSWSGTYSGANVLTF. The CDR3 bases are TGTGCCAGCAGCTGGTCGGGAACTTACTCTGGGGCCAACGTCCTGACTTTC.

The V gene is TRBV4-1, the J gene TRBJ1-2; TRBD1 is a possible D gene (6 bases). V lost 0 bases and J 4 bases, leaving 18 bases between the germline ends. The CDR3 consists of 17 residues. The germline V gene encodes CDR1 MGHRA and CDR2 YSYEKL. CDR3 sequence (DNA): TGCGCCAGCAGCCAAGAAACAGGGTTCATCGTACTCTATGGCTACACCTTC. Translation gives CASSQETGFIVLYGYTF.

V and J are TRBV25-1 and TRBJ1-6, with 7 positions matching TRBD1. J lost 9 bases, V lost 3 bases, and 5 bases had no gene match. The germline V gene has CDR1 MGHDK and CDR2 SYGVNS. This CDR3 is 14 amino acids long. CDR3 nucleotides: TGTGCCAGCAGTGATCAGGGGGATACTTCACCCCTCCACTTT. As protein: CASSDQGDTSPLHF.

The gene calls are TRBV5-1 and TRBJ2-7; D possibly uses TRBD1 or TRBD2 (6 bases each). In germline, CDR1 is SGHRS, CDR2 YFSETQ. CDR3 length: 14 amino acids. Trimming shortened V by 4 bases and J by 7 bases, and 18 bases separated the two germline ends. CDR3 loop: CASSLTGGLGEQYF. The CDR3 coding sequence is TGCGCCAGCAGCCTGACCGGGGGCCTTGGGGAGCAGTACTTC.

This sequence joins TRBV10-3 and TRBJ1-3; D is unclear. Germline V CDR1 and CDR2: ENHRY, SYGVKD. The CDR3 totals 12 residues. V was cut by 0 bases and J by 7 bases, with 4 bases left in between. The CDR3: CAISESMNTIYF. The CDR3 DNA sequence: TGTGCCATCAGTGAGTCGATGAACACCATATATTTT.

This chain links TRBV7-9 with TRBJ2-7, with D perhaps given as TRBD1 or TRBD2 (5 bases each). The V gene lost 5 bases and the J gene lost 2 bases, with 13 bases spanning the gap. Germline V gene lookup returns CDR1 SEHNR and CDR2 FQNEAQ (reference sequence). This CDR3 is 14 amino acids long. Here the CDR3 reads CASSPGTRAYEQYF. In nucleotides, the CDR3 is TGTGCCAGCAGCCCCGGGACCCGGGCCTACGAGCAGTACTTC.

The chain combines TRBV7-3 with TRBJ2-1; D might be TRBD2 (7 bases). Per the germline V gene, CDR1 is SGHTA and CDR2 is FQGTGA. This CDR3 has 12 amino acids. V shed 5 bases and J shed 9 bases, with 11 bases lying between them. CDR3 amino acids: CASSHREGEQFF. CDR3 DNA: TGTGCCAGCAGCCACAGGGAGGGTGAGCAGTTCTTC.

The rearrangement uses TRBV15 and TRBJ1-5; possible D gene TRBD1, 6 bases. The CDR3 sequence is 15 residues long. V was shortened by 0 bases and J by 6 bases, with 12 bases between the two germline ends. Germline V gene data show CDR1 as LNHNV and CDR2 as YYDKDF (reference sequence). The CDR3 loop is CATSRDQGMGQPQHF. CDR3 nucleotide sequence: TGTGCCACCAGCAGAGATCAGGGGATGGGTCAGCCCCAGCATTTT.

The chain is built from TRBV7-9 and TRBJ1-2; D is uncertain. Trimming stripped 0 bases from V and 1 base from J, with 15 bases between. Germline V gene data show CDR1 as SEHNR and CDR2 as FQNEAQ (reference sequence). The CDR3 loop spans 17 amino acids. Here the CDR3 reads CASSLAVRPGGNYGYTF. CDR3 DNA sequence: TGTGCCAGCAGCTTAGCAGTACGTCCGGGCGGTAACTATGGCTACACCTTC.